The 17 T cell receptor beta chains reported below all come from one sample, sequenced in a study of T-cell reconstitution after alpha-beta-depleted transplantation in children. Study-wide results and limits: T-cell counts and diversity at one year post-transplant came mainly from newly produced T cells.

Construction of the TCRbeta library involved unique molecular identifiers. Via MiXCR, TCRdb re-called the PCR reads, giving one row per CDR3 protein. The sample has hundreds of thousands of distinct CDR3 sequences, 6% to 10% seen once. Their target antigens are unknown. The sequences come from peripheral blood, collected 360 days after TCRalphabeta/CD19-depleted stem cell transplant. Receptors originate from a female patient aged 2 to 10 who had a stem cell transplant for Fanconi anemia, so the T cells may come from the graft donor.

This clonotype was recorded at least ten times. J is TRBJ2-1 and V is TRBV29-1, with D perhaps given as TRBD1 or TRBD2 (6 bases each). CDR1 is SQVTM and CDR2 is ANQGSEA in the germline V gene. Trimming left V 7 bases short and J 11 bases short, with 15 bases between. This CDR3 has 11 residues. In nucleotides, the CDR3 is TGCAGCGCGGCCTCGGGGGCCAAGCAGTTCTTC. Amino acid sequence: CSAASGAKQFF.

In this sample, this clonotype turned up many times. The DNA of the CDR3 is TGTGCCAGCAGCTTAGCGGGGGGCCTAGCAGATACGCAGTATTTT. Residues: CASSLAGGLADTQYF. The V call is TRBV7-8, the J call TRBJ2-3, with D tentatively TRBD1 or TRBD2 (6 bases each). The CDR3 loop spans 15 amino acids. CDR1 and CDR2 (germline): SGHVS, FQNEAQ. Deletions cut 0 bases from V and 4 bases from J, with 11 bases between. The variable domain in full, completed from reference TRBV7-8 and TRBJ2-3, reads GAGVSQSPRYKVAKRGQDVALRCDPISGHVSLFWYQQALGQGPEFLTYFQNEAQLDKSGLPSDRFFAERPEGSVSTLKIQRTQQEDSAVYLCASSLAGGLADTQYFGPGTRLTVL.

This clonotype was picked up many times. The rearrangement links TRBV5-1 to TRBJ2-5, with TRBD2 matching 11 bases. Germline trimming cut 1 base from V and 5 bases from J; bases unmatched to any gene: 4. The CDR3 extends over 15 amino acids. Germline values: CDR1 SGHRS, CDR2 YFSETQ. The CDR3 DNA is TGCGCCAGCAGCTTGCCTAGCGGGAGGCACGAGACCCAGTACTTC. Translation: CASSLPSGRHETQYF.

This clonotype was counted ten times or more. The chain uses TRBV5-1 and TRBJ2-1, with D possibly TRBD2 on 6 matching bases. Trimming removed 5 bases at V and 7 bases at J, with 16 bases between. Germline values: CDR1 SGHRS, CDR2 YFSETQ. The CDR3 consists of 14 residues. CDR3 region: CASRRTGTHNEQFF. The CDR3 nucleotides read TGCGCCAGCAGACGTACCGGGACTCATAATGAGCAGTTCTTC.

This clonotype was seen repeatedly, ten times or more. V usage is TRBV5-1 and J usage is TRBJ1-1, with 8 bases that match TRBD1. The CDR3 sequence is 19 residues long. Germline values: CDR1 SGHRS, CDR2 YFSETQ. Trimming at V came to 0 bases and at J to 3 bases, leaving 16 bases not matched to a gene. The CDR3 loop is CASSLDGRTGMNRDTEAFF. The CDR3 region has the DNA TGCGCCAGCAGCTTGGACGGGAGGACAGGGATGAATCGGGACACTGAAGCTTTCTTT.

The sample holds many counts of this clonotype. This chain joins TRBV28 and TRBJ2-1; 7 bases line up with TRBD1. Unmatched junction bases numbered 11, after V lost 5 bases and J lost 4 bases. CDR1 and CDR2 from the germline V gene are MDHEN and SYDVKM. This CDR3 spans 16 amino acids. CDR3 in DNA: TGTGCCAGCAGTCTCCGGGACAGCTACTTTTACAATGAGCAGTTCTTC. Encoded protein: CASSLRDSYFYNEQFF.

This rearrangement joins TRBV14 to TRBJ2-2; TRBD1 agrees at 7 bases. The germline V gene encodes CDR1 SGHDN and CDR2 FVKESK. Losses at the gene ends were 3 bases for V and 0 bases for J; bases not matched to a gene: 4. The CDR3 sequence is 16 residues long. The CDR3: CASSHSTGSNTGELFF. Written as DNA, the CDR3 is TGTGCCAGCAGCCACTCGACAGGGTCGAACACCGGGGAGCTGTTTTTT.

There are many counts of this clonotype. The chain employs TRBV2 and TRBJ1-5; no definite D call. The CDR3 sequence is 13 residues long. Germline CDR1 and CDR2: SNHLY and FYNNEI. Trimming shortened V by 6 bases and J by 4 bases, and 10 bases separated the two germline ends. Here the CDR3 DNA reads TGTGCCAGCAGGCCGGGCGGGAATCAGCCCCAGCATTTT. This sequence encodes CASRPGGNQPQHF.

This clonotype was recorded at least ten times. This rearrangement joins TRBV12-3 or TRBV12-4 to TRBJ2-1, with unresolved D. The ends were cut back, 3 bases at V and 7 bases at J, with 4 bases in the middle. The CDR3 contains 11 residues. The CDR3 reads CASSFGNEQFF. The DNA of the CDR3 is TGTGCCAGCAGTTTCGGTAATGAGCAGTTCTTC.

This clonotype was picked up many times. The V call is TRBV12-3 or TRBV12-4, the J call TRBJ2-1, with TRBD2 as a possible D gene (6 bases). The CDR3 contains 14 residues. V lost 5 bases and J 1 base, leaving 9 bases between the germline ends. CDR3 sequence: CASSISGSYNEQFF. DNA for the CDR3: TGTGCCAGCAGTATAAGCGGGTCCTACAATGAGCAGTTCTTC.

This chain links TRBV24-1 with TRBJ2-6; 8 nucleotides match TRBD1. The CDR3 extends over 16 amino acids. V trimming: 7 bases; J trimming: 4 bases; junction bases outside the gene matches: 8. CDR1 is KGHDR, CDR2 SFDVKD, per germline. In DNA form, the CDR3 reads TGTGCCACCAGCCCACCAGGGGGCTCGGGGGCCAACGTCCTGACTTTC. Translated, it gives CATSPPGGSGANVLTF.

There are many counts of this clonotype. This chain connects TRBV5-1 to TRBJ1-1; 7 positions agree with TRBD1. Per the germline V gene, CDR1 is SGHRS and CDR2 is YFSETQ. V gave up 3 bases and J gave up 7 bases; unmatched junction bases: 27. The CDR3 has 20 residues. CDR3 sequence reads: CASSSQPGIREDRASHEAFF. Written as DNA, the CDR3 is TGCGCCAGCAGCTCCCAACCCGGCATCCGCGAAGACAGGGCCTCGCATGAAGCTTTCTTT. Drawing the rest from reference TRBV5-1 and TRBJ1-1, the complete variable domain is KAGVTQTPRYLIKTRGQQVTLSCSPISGHRSVSWYQQTPGQGLQFLFEYFSETQRNKGNFPGRFSGRQFSNSRSEMNVSTLELGDSALYLCASSSQPGIREDRASHEAFFGQGTRLTVV.

This clonotype was counted a single time. The gene calls are TRBV7-9 and TRBJ1-4, with D possibly TRBD1 on 5 matching bases. Germline V gene lookup returns CDR1 SEHNR and CDR2 FQNEAQ (reference sequence). This CDR3 is built from 15 residues. Trimming cost V 1 base and J 4 bases, with 10 bases left between them. The DNA of the CDR3 is TGTGCCAGCAGCTTAGATGGGACGCATAATGAAAAACTGTTTTTT. It is translated as CASSLDGTHNEKLFF.

With respect to this clonotype: One end of the junction is discordant with germline, which a read error may explain. The chain recombines TRBV20-1 with TRBJ2-5, with D perhaps TRBD1 (6 bases). Germline V lookup: CDR1 DFQATT, CDR2 SNEGSKA (reference sequence). The CDR3 runs 14 residues. The CDR3 protein is CSASSRTAQETQYF. Here the CDR3 DNA reads TGCAGCGCTAGCTCAAGGACAGCACAAGAGACCCAGTACTTC.

J is TRBJ2-3 and V is TRBV6-4, with TRBD2 matching 8 bases. CDR1 is MRHNA and CDR2 is SNTAGT in the germline V gene. The V and J ends lost 4 bases and 0 bases, in that order; junction bases with no gene match: 3. The CDR3 is 15 amino acids. CDR3 amino acids: CASSVVAGSTDTQYF. The CDR3 DNA sequence: TGTGCCAGCAGTGTTGTAGCGGGGAGCACAGATACGCAGTATTTT.

This clonotype was observed a few times. The germline gene is not matched at one end of the junction; a read error may be the cause. The V gene is TRBV28, the J gene TRBJ1-6, with 8 bases fitting TRBD1. This CDR3 region has 16 residues. In germline, CDR1 is MDHEN, CDR2 SYDVKM. The CDR3 DNA sequence: TGTGCCAGCCAGGGGCTTAGGACAGGGCCTAATTCACGCCTCCACTTT. Its protein is CASQGLRTGPNSRLHF.

This clonotype was detected only a few times. The rearrangement joins TRBV5-6 to TRBJ2-1; TRBD2 matches at 8 bases. CDR1 is SGHDT and CDR2 is YYEEEE in the germline V gene. Losses at the gene ends were 0 bases for V and 13 bases for J; bases not matched to a gene: 3. CDR3 length: 12 amino acids. The CDR3 coding sequence is TGTGCCAGCAGCTTGGCGGCGGGGGGTCAGTTCTTC. Translated, it gives CASSLAAGGQFF.